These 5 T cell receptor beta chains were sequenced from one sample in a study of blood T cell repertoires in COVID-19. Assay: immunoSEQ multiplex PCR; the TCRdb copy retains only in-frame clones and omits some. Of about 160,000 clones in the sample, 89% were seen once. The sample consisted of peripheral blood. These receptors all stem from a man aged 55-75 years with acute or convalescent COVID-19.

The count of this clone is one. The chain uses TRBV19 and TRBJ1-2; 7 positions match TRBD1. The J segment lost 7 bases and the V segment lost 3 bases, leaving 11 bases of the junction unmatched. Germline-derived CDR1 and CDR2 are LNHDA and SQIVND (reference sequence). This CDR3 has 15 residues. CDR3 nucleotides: TGTGCCAGTAGTATGAGGGACAGAAGGGGGATTGGCTACACCTTC. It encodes CASSMRDRRGIGYTF.

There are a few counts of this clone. Here the CDR3 reads CASSLLTGEAFF. The CDR3 nucleotides are TGTGCCAGCAGCTTATTAACAGGAGAAGCTTTCTTT. The V call is TRBV7-8, the J call TRBJ1-1; a possible D gene is TRBD1 (5 bases). The CDR3 has 12 amino acids. The V end lost 2 bases, the J end lost 8 bases, and 9 bases lay between the germline ends. Germline CDR1 and CDR2: SGHVS and FQNEAQ.

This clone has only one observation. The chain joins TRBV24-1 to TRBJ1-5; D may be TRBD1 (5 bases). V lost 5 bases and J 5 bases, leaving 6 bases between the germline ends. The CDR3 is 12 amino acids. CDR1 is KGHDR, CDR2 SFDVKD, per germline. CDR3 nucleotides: TGTGCCACCAGTGTACAGGATCAGCCCCAGCATTTT. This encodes CATSVQDQPQHF.

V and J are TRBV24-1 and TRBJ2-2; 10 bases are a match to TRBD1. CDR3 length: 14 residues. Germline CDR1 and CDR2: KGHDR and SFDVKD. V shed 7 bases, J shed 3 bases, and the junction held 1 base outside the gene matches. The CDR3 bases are TGTGCCACCAGGGGGACAGGGGACACCGGGGAGCTGTTTTTT. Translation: CATRGTGDTGELFF.

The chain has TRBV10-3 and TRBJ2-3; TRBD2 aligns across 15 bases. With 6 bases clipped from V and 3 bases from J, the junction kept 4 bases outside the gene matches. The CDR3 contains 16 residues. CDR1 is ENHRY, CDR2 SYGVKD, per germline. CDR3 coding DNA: TGTGCCATCAGCCCCGGGACTAGCGGGGGGACAGATACGCAGTATTTT. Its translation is CAISPGTSGGTDTQYF.